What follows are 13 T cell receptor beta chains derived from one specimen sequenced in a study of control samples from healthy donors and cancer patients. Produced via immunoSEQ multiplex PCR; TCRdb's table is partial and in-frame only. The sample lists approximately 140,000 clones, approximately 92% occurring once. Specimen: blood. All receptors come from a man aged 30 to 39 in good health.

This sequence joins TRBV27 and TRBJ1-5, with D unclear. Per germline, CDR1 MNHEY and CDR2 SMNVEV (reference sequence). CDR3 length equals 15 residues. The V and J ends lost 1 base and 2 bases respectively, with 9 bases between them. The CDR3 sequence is CASSLLVGGNQPQHF. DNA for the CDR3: TGTGCCAGCAGTTTATTGGTTGGGGGCAATCAGCCCCAGCATTTT.

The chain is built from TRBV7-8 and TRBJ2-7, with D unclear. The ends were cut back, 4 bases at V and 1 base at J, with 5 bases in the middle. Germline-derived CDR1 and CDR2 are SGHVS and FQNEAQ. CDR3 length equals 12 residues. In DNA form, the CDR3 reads TGTGCCAGCAGCTCCAGGTCCTACGAGCAGTACTTC. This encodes CASSSRSYEQYF.

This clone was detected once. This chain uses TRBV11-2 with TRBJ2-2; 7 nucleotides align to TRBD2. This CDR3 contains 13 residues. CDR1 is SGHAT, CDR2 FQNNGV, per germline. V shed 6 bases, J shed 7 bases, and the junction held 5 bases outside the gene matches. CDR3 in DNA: TGTGCCAGCAGGCGGGAGCGGGTCGGGGAGCTGTTTTTT. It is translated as CASRRERVGELFF. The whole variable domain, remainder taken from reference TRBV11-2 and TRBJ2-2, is EAGVAQSPRYKIIEKRQSVAFWCNPISGHATLYWYQQILGQGPKLLIQFQNNGVVDDSQLPKDRFSAERLKGVDSTLKIQPAKLEDSAVYLCASRRERVGELFFGEGSRLTVL.

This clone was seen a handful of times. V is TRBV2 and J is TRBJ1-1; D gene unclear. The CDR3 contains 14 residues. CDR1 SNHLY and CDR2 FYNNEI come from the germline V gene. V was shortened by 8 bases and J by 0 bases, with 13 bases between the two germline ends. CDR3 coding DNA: TGTGCCAGCCTACTTGGGAGAATGAACACTGAAGCTTTCTTT. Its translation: CASLLGRMNTEAFF.

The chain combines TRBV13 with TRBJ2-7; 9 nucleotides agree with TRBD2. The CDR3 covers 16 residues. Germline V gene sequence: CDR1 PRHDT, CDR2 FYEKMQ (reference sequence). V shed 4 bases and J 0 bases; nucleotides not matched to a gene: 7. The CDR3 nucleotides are TGTGCCAGCAGCTCAGGGACTAGCTCCCTCTCCTACGAGCAGTACTTC. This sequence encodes CASSSGTSSLSYEQYF.

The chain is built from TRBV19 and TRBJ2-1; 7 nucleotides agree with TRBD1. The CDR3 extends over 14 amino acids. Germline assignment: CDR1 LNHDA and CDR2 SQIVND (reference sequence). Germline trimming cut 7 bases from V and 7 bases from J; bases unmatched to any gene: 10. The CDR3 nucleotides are TGTGCCAGTAAACAGGGGCCCCCGGGGAATGAGCAGTTCTTC. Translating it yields CASKQGPPGNEQFF.

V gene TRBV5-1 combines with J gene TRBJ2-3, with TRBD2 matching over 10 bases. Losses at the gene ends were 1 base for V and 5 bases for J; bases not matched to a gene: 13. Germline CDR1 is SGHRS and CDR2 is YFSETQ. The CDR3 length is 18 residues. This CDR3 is CASSLFSGASGRVDTQYF. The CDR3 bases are TGCGCCAGCAGCTTGTTCAGCGGGGCTAGCGGGAGAGTAGATACGCAGTATTTT.

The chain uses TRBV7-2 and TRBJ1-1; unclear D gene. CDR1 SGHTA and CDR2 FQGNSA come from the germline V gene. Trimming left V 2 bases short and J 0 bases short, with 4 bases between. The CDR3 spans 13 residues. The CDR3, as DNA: TGTGCCAGCAGCTTAATGGTGAACACTGAAGCTTTCTTT. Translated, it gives CASSLMVNTEAFF.

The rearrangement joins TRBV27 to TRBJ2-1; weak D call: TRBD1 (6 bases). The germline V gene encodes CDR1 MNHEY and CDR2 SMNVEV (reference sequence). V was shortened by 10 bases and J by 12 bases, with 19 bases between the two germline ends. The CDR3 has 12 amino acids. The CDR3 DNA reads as TGTGCCACATCCGGGACAACCGGGGTGCAGTTCTTC. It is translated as CATSGTTGVQFF.

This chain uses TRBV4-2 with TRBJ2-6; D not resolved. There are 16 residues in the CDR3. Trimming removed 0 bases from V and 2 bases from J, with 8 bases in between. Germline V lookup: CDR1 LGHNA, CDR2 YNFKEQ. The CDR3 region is CASSQEQSTGANVLTF. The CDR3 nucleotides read TGTGCCAGCAGCCAAGAACAGAGTACTGGGGCCAACGTCCTGACTTTC.

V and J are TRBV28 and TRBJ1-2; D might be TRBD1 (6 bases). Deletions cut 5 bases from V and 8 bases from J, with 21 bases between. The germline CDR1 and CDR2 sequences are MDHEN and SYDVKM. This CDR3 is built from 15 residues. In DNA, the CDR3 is TGTGCCAGCAGTCCCGGAGGGGGGGCTGCTCCCGGCTACACCTTC. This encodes CASSPGGGAAPGYTF.

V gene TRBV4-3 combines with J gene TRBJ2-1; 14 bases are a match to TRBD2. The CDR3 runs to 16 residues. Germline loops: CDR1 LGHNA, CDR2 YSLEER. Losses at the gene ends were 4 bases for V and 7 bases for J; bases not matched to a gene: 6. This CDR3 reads CASSPVGTSGRNEQFF. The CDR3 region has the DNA TGCGCCAGCAGCCCAGTCGGGACTAGCGGGAGAAATGAGCAGTTCTTC.

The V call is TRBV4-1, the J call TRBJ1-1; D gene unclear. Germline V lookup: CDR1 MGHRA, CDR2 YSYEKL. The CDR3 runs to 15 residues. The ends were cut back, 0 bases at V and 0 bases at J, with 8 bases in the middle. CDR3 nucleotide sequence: TGCGCCAGCAGCCAAGATTGGGTTGTGAACACTGAAGCTTTCTTT. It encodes CASSQDWVVNTEAFF.